The 23 T cell receptor beta chains given below trace back to one sample, sequenced in a study of blood T cell repertoires in COVID-19. Repertoires were generated with immunoSEQ multiplex PCR, while TCRdb's copy carries only in-frame clones and drops some. The sample shows a few hundred thousand clones, 70% to 90% of them seen only once. Material: PBMCs or T cells enriched from blood (not recorded which). These receptors were obtained from a woman aged 50 to 60 who had been exposed to COVID-19.

This rearrangement joins TRBV19 to TRBJ2-7, with TRBD1 matching 8 bases. The CDR3 consists of 14 residues. V lost 7 bases and J lost 5; bases outside the gene matches: 10. CDR1 and CDR2 from the germline V gene are LNHDA and SQIVND (reference sequence). CDR3: CASIFPGQEDEQYF. The CDR3 DNA reads TGTGCCAGTATCTTCCCGGGACAGGAGGACGAGCAGTACTTC.

The chain couples TRBV5-1 to TRBJ1-2; 7 bases are shared with TRBD1. Germline loops: CDR1 SGHRS, CDR2 YFSETQ. V shed 2 bases and J 5 bases; nucleotides not matched to a gene: 3. The CDR3 totals 13 residues. CDR3 nucleotides: TGCGCCAGCAGCTTTGACAGGGATTATGGCTACACCTTC. It specifies CASSFDRDYGYTF.

This chain links TRBV11-2 with TRBJ1-3; 9 nucleotides align to TRBD1. The CDR3 contains 18 residues. CDR1 is SGHAT and CDR2 is FQNNGV in the germline V gene. Trimming cost V 5 bases and J 7 bases; bases outside gene matches: 18. The CDR3 region is CASSPQPPGQGIPNTIYF. The CDR3 bases are TGTGCCAGCAGCCCGCAGCCCCCGGGACAGGGAATCCCTAACACCATATATTTT.

This rearrangement joins TRBV2 to TRBJ2-2; 9 bases match TRBD1. Germline values: CDR1 SNHLY, CDR2 FYNNEI. The CDR3 is made up of 16 amino acids. The V gene end was trimmed by 5 bases and the J gene end by 1 base; junction bases not matched to a gene: 5. The CDR3 bases are TGTGCCAGCAGTCTAACAGGGGGCTGGAACACCGGGGAGCTGTTTTTT. It yields the protein CASSLTGGWNTGELFF. Together with reference TRBV2 and TRBJ2-2, the CDR3 gives the full variable domain: EPEVTQTPSHQVTQMGQEVILRCVPISNHLYFYWYRQILGQKVEFLVSFYNNEISEKSEIFDDQFSVERPDGSNFTLKIRSTKLEDSAMYFCASSLTGGWNTGELFFGEGSRLTVL.

This sequence joins TRBV13 and TRBJ1-2, with unresolved D. This CDR3 spans 12 amino acids. Germline CDR1 reads PRHDT; CDR2 reads FYEKMQ (reference sequence). The V end lost 5 bases, the J end lost 4 bases, and 8 bases lay between the germline ends. The CDR3 DNA is TGTGCCAGCAGCCCCCAGGCCTATGGCTACACCTTC. It codes for CASSPQAYGYTF.

The chain links TRBV5-8 to TRBJ1-2; 7 bases are shared with TRBD1. Germline V gives CDR1 SGHTS, CDR2 YDEGEE. V was pared by 7 bases and J by 3 bases, with 9 bases of the junction left unmatched. CDR3 size: 14 residues. DNA of the CDR3: TGTGCCAGCCCGAGGGCCAGGGGGGACTATGGCTACACCTTC. Encoded protein: CASPRARGDYGYTF.

The chain employs TRBV10-3 and TRBJ2-1; 10 nucleotides match TRBD2. Unmatched junction bases numbered 9, after V lost 11 bases and J lost 2 bases. The CDR3 has 15 amino acids. Germline V gene lookup returns CDR1 ENHRY and CDR2 SYGVKD. CDR3 bases: TGTGCCGCCCGGACTGGGACTAGCGCCTACAATGAGCAGTTCTTC. The encoded protein is CAARTGTSAYNEQFF.

The chain carries TRBV19 and TRBJ1-2, with TRBD1 matching 8 bases. Germline CDR1 is LNHDA and CDR2 is SQIVND (reference sequence). V trimming: 7 bases; J trimming: 3 bases; junction bases outside the gene matches: 10. The CDR3 consists of 15 residues. CDR3 amino acids: CASNPDRGADYGYTF. In DNA, the CDR3 is TGTGCCAGTAACCCCGACAGGGGAGCGGACTATGGCTACACCTTC. Using reference TRBV19 and TRBJ1-2 for the parts outside the CDR3, the full variable domain is DGGITQSPKYLFRKEGQNVTLSCEQNLNHDAMYWYRQDPGQGLRLIYYSQIVNDFQKGDIAEGYSVSREKKESFPLTVTSAQKNPTAFYLCASNPDRGADYGYTFGSGTRLTVV.

The chain carries TRBV10-2 and TRBJ2-3, with 10 bases that match TRBD1. V lost 6 bases and J lost 5; bases outside the gene matches: 14. Germline CDR1 and CDR2: WSHSY and SAAADI. The CDR3 spans 17 residues. DNA for the CDR3: TGCGCCAGCAGCCCCGGGACAGGGGTTATTATGCGAGATACGCAGTATTTT. It encodes CASSPGTGVIMRDTQYF.

The chain recombines TRBV6-5 with TRBJ2-1; 8 bases align to TRBD1. The CDR3 loop spans 16 amino acids. V dropped 2 bases and J dropped 7; count of bases not matched to a gene: 10. The germline CDR1 and CDR2 sequences are MNHEY and SVGAGI. Here the CDR3 reads CASSYGGTGLNNEQFF. CDR3 nucleotide sequence: TGTGCCAGCAGTTACGGTGGGACAGGCCTTAATAATGAGCAGTTCTTC.

The chain couples TRBV28 to TRBJ1-1, with D possibly matching TRBD1 (5 bases). V was trimmed by 8 bases and J by 11 bases, leaving 21 bases between them. The germline CDR1 and CDR2 sequences are MDHEN and SYDVKM. The CDR3 has 13 residues. The CDR3 is CASSWGGRSEAFF. Written as DNA, the CDR3 is TGTGCCAGCTCCTGGGGGGGAAGGAGCGAGGCTTTCTTT.

The table lists this clone with a count of one. The chain employs TRBV10-2 and TRBJ2-7, with D maybe TRBD2 (5 bases). V gave up 10 bases and J gave up 2 bases, with 12 bases separating them. Germline V CDR1 and CDR2: WSHSY, SAAADI. CDR3 size: 12 residues. The CDR3 reads CATSDFTYEQYF. The CDR3 bases are TGCGCCACCTCGGACTTTACCTACGAGCAGTACTTC.

This clone was picked up a small number of times. Other DNA sequences from this sample encode an identical CDR3 as well. The rearrangement links TRBV20-1 to TRBJ1-1; D is uncertain. Germline-derived CDR1 and CDR2 are DFQATT and SNEGSKA (reference sequence). With 5 bases removed from V and 5 bases from J, the gap between germline ends came to 9 bases. The CDR3 totals 11 residues. CDR3 protein: CSAPRGTEAFF. CDR3 sequence (DNA): TGCAGTGCTCCCAGAGGGACTGAAGCTTTCTTT.

V and J are TRBV10-1 and TRBJ2-5; possible D gene TRBD2, 5 bases. With 5 bases removed from V and 5 bases from J, the gap between germline ends came to 9 bases. The CDR3 runs 12 residues. In germline, CDR1 is WNHNN, CDR2 SYGVQD (reference sequence). CDR3 coding DNA: TGCGCCAGCAGTAGCGGCTCTGAGACCCAGTACTTC. Translation: CASSSGSETQYF.

The V gene is TRBV19, the J gene TRBJ1-2, with 8 bases matching TRBD1. V trimming: 0 bases; J trimming: 5 bases; junction bases outside the gene matches: 8. Germline V lookup: CDR1 LNHDA, CDR2 SQIVND (reference sequence). CDR3 size: 16 residues. CDR3 loop: CASSIDREDRAYGYTF. The DNA for the CDR3 is TGTGCCAGTAGTATAGATCGGGAGGACAGGGCTTATGGCTACACCTTC. Together with reference TRBV19 and TRBJ1-2, the CDR3 gives the full variable domain: DGGITQSPKYLFRKEGQNVTLSCEQNLNHDAMYWYRQDPGQGLRLIYYSQIVNDFQKGDIAEGYSVSREKKESFPLTVTSAQKNPTAFYLCASSIDREDRAYGYTFGSGTRLTVV.

This clone was seen a handful of times. The CDR3 is CASSLVGGTGNTIYF. CDR3 bases: TGTGCCAGCAGCTTAGTTGGGGGGACTGGAAACACCATATATTTT. This sequence joins TRBV7-9 and TRBJ1-3; D may be TRBD1 (5 bases). V dropped 1 base and J dropped 2 bases, with 9 bases sitting between them. This CDR3 contains 15 residues. Germline CDR1 SEHNR, CDR2 FQNEAQ (reference sequence).

The chain is built from TRBV11-2 and TRBJ2-1, with D tentatively TRBD1 (6 bases). The germline gives CDR1 SGHAT, CDR2 FQNNGV. The CDR3 is made up of 17 amino acids. The V end was cut by 3 bases, the J end by 1 base, with 16 bases between. The CDR3 loop is CASSFWTALRSYNEQFF. As DNA, the CDR3 is TGTGCCAGCAGCTTCTGGACAGCCCTGAGATCCTACAATGAGCAGTTCTTC.

The chain has TRBV2 and TRBJ1-2; 8 bases are a match to TRBD1. The CDR3 runs 15 residues. With 5 bases clipped from V and 3 bases from J, the junction kept 8 bases outside the gene matches. Germline V lookup: CDR1 SNHLY, CDR2 FYNNEI. CDR3 in DNA: TGTGCCAGCAGTATATCGACAGGGGAACACTATGGCTACACCTTC. Protein sequence: CASSISTGEHYGYTF.

This clone came up a few times. This chain connects TRBV5-1 to TRBJ2-7, with D tentatively TRBD2 (7 bases). Germline CDR1 SGHRS, CDR2 YFSETQ. V was clipped by 6 bases and J by 0 bases, with 16 bases between them. The CDR3 extends over 15 amino acids. CDR3 protein: CASNLGGRNSYEQYF. CDR3 DNA: TGCGCCAGCAACCTCGGGGGGCGGAACTCCTACGAGCAGTACTTC. The full variable domain, rest sourced from reference TRBV5-1 and TRBJ2-7, is KAGVTQTPRYLIKTRGQQVTLSCSPISGHRSVSWYQQTPGQGLQFLFEYFSETQRNKGNFPGRFSGRQFSNSRSEMNVSTLELGDSALYLCASNLGGRNSYEQYFGPGTRLTVT.

The rearrangement links TRBV5-1 to TRBJ1-1; no clear D. V lost 4 bases to trimming and J lost 3 bases, with 16 bases between them. The CDR3 runs to 15 residues. Germline V lookup: CDR1 SGHRS, CDR2 YFSETQ. The CDR3 sequence is CASSLSKWEDTEAFF. The CDR3 region has the DNA TGCGCCAGCAGCCTATCGAAATGGGAGGACACTGAAGCTTTCTTT.

The chain recombines TRBV15 with TRBJ1-2; tentative D call: TRBD1 (5 bases). The CDR3 is made up of 13 amino acids. Trimming left V 3 bases short and J 8 bases short, with 13 bases between. The germline V gene encodes CDR1 LNHNV and CDR2 YYDKDF (reference sequence). The CDR3 reads CATSRRDREGYTF. The CDR3 coding sequence is TGTGCCACCAGCAGGCGGGACCGGGAGGGCTACACCTTC.

The chain employs TRBV4-1 and TRBJ2-7; 9 bases fit TRBD1. Looked up from germline, CDR1 is MGHRA and CDR2 is YSYEKL. With 2 bases clipped from V and 5 bases from J, the junction kept 7 bases outside the gene matches. There are 15 residues in the CDR3. The CDR3 loop reads CASSQLRDRVNEQYF. The CDR3 DNA is TGCGCCAGCAGCCAACTCCGGGACAGGGTAAACGAGCAGTACTTC.

The chain carries TRBV21-1 and TRBJ2-1; TRBD2, the D gene given by the table, was not confirmed from the DNA. TRBV21-1 is recorded as a pseudogene. This CDR3 contains 16 residues. The CDR3 here is CASSTAGTSGDLEQFF. The CDR3 DNA sequence: TGTGCCAGCAGCACCGCCGGGACTAGCGGGGATTTAGAGCAGTTCTTC.